This is a list of T cell receptor beta chains from one sample in a study of T cell changes during pregnancy in multiple sclerosis. The method was immunoSEQ multiplex PCR; TCRdb's version includes in-frame clones alone and lacks a portion of them. The data hold about 75,000 clones, with around 94% observed a single time. Sample: CD4+ T cells from peripheral blood mononuclear cells, taken after pregnancy. All receptors come from a female donor with multiple sclerosis, enrolled in a pregnancy study. CDR3s include the opening cysteine and the closing phenylalanine or tryptophan. The D gene is left open where the match is weak. The size entry is marked missing in some rows and otherwise reads once, few, many or a size class.

NA	TRBV5-6	TRBJ1-3	NA	TGTGCCAGCAGCCTGGACGGGGGTGACACCATATATTTT	CASSLDGGDTIYF
NA	TRBV28	TRBJ1-2	NA	TGTGCCAGCAGTTTATCCGGGTACGGCGCGAATGGCTACACCTTC	CASSLSGYGANGYTF
NA	TRBV4-3	TRBJ2-1	TRBD2	TGCGCCAGCAGCCAAGATTTACTAGCGGTGTACAATGAGCAGTTCTTC	CASSQDLLAVYNEQFF
NA	TRBV29-1	TRBJ1-1	TRBD1	TGCAGCGCCGGACAGGGGAACACTGAAGCTTTCTTT	CSAGQGNTEAFF
NA	TRBV5-1	TRBJ2-7	TRBD2	TGCGCCAGCAGCCCCGGGTTTAGCGGGAGCACGGGCGAGCAGTACTTC	CASSPGFSGSTGEQYF
NA	TRBV6-6	TRBJ2-7	NA	TGTGCCAGCAGAGAACAGGCCAACGAGCAGTACTTC	CASREQANEQYF
NA	TRBV29-1	TRBJ2-1	TRBD1	TGCAGCGTTTTTGGGCAGGGGGAGCGTGAGCAGTTCTTC	CSVFGQGEREQFF
once	TRBV19	TRBJ2-1	TRBD1	TGTGCCACCATGGACAGGACCTACAATGAGCAGTTCTTC	CATMDRTYNEQFF
NA	TRBV6-6	TRBJ1-5	TRBD1	TGTGCCAGCAGTTACTCGGAAAGGGGGCTTAATCAGCCCCAGCATTTT	CASSYSERGLNQPQHF
once	TRBV2	TRBJ2-7	TRBD2	TGTGCCAGCAGTGAGAGGACTAGTATCCACGAGCAGTACTTC	CASSERTSIHEQYF
NA	TRBV10-2	TRBJ2-7	NA	TGCGCCAGCGCAAGGCAGGCCGAGCAGTACTTC	CASARQAEQYF
NA	TRBV29-1	TRBJ1-2	NA	TGCAGCGTTGTCCGAGGAGGGGATGGTGGCTACACCTTC	CSVVRGGDGGYTF
NA	TRBV28	TRBJ2-1	NA	TGTGCCAGCAGTTTACCCCAGTACAATGAGCAGTTCTTC	CASSLPQYNEQFF
NA	TRBV11-2	TRBJ2-7	TRBD2	TGTGCCAGCAGCTTACTAGCGGGAGGTCCCTACGAGCAGTACTTC	CASSLLAGGPYEQYF
NA	TRBV5-1	TRBJ2-5	NA	TGCGCCAGCAGCTTGTGGGGGACTGAGACCCAGTACTTC	CASSLWGTETQYF
once	TRBV6-5	TRBJ2-3	TRBD1	TGTGCCAGCAGTTGGGACAGGGTAGCAGATACGCAGTATTTT	CASSWDRVADTQYF
NA	TRBV28	TRBJ2-5	TRBD2	TGTGCCAGCAGTTTAAGAGCGGGGAGACAAGAGACCCAGTACTTC	CASSLRAGRQETQYF
NA	TRBV19	TRBJ2-7	TRBD1	TGTGCCAGCCAGGACAGGGGTAAACCCTACGAGCAGTACTTC	CASQDRGKPYEQYF
NA	TRBV5-1	TRBJ1-4	TRBD1	TGCGCCAGCAGCTTGGGGGACAGTCAACAAAAACTGTTTTTT	CASSLGDSQQKLFF
NA	TRBV28	TRBJ2-4	TRBD2	TGTGCCAGCATTGGGACTAGCGGAAACCTAGCCAAAAACATTCAGTACTTC	CASIGTSGNLAKNIQYF
NA	TRBV7-3	TRBJ2-7	NA	TGTGCCAGCAGTCAGACGACAGGTACCGAGCAGTACTTC	CASSQTTGTEQYF
NA	TRBV7-3	TRBJ1-1	NA	TGTGCCAGCAGCTTATCGGGTGCCACTGAAGCTTTCTTT	CASSLSGATEAFF
NA	TRBV7-2	TRBJ2-7	TRBD2	TGTGCCAGCAGCCCCCCCAGCGGGAGGGCCTCCGAGCAGTACTTC	CASSPPSGRASEQYF
NA	TRBV9	TRBJ1-1	TRBD1	TGTGCCAGCAGCCCCGTTGGAAGGACAGGAGCTTTCTTT	CASSPVGRTGAFF
once	TRBV5-1	TRBJ2-7	NA	TGCGCCAGCAGCTTGGGTCAGGCCTCCTCCTACGAGCAGTACTTC	CASSLGQASSYEQYF
NA	TRBV7-9	TRBJ1-3	NA	TGTGCCAGCAGCTTAGATTTCCCCCGCTCTGGAAACACCATATATTTT	CASSLDFPRSGNTIYF
NA	TRBV6-1	TRBJ2-3	TRBD1	TGTGCCAGCAGTGGTGGGACAGGGGGCACAGATACGCAGTATTTT	CASSGGTGGTDTQYF
NA	TRBV6-6	TRBJ1-5	NA	TGTGCCAGCAGTTACGACAGAGAGGCCCAGCCCCAGCATTTT	CASSYDREAQPQHF
NA	TRBV6-5	TRBJ2-7	TRBD1	TGTGCCACGGGGACAGGGCCCTACGAGCAGTACTTC	CATGTGPYEQYF
NA	TRBV5-1	TRBJ2-7	TRBD2	TGCGCCAGCAGTTTTGAAACCTTAGCGGGGACCTACGAGCAGTACTTC	CASSFETLAGTYEQYF
NA	TRBV6-4	TRBJ2-7	TRBD2	TGTGCCAGCAGTGACAAAATAATGGGGGGAGGGTACGAGCAGTACTTC	CASSDKIMGGGYEQYF